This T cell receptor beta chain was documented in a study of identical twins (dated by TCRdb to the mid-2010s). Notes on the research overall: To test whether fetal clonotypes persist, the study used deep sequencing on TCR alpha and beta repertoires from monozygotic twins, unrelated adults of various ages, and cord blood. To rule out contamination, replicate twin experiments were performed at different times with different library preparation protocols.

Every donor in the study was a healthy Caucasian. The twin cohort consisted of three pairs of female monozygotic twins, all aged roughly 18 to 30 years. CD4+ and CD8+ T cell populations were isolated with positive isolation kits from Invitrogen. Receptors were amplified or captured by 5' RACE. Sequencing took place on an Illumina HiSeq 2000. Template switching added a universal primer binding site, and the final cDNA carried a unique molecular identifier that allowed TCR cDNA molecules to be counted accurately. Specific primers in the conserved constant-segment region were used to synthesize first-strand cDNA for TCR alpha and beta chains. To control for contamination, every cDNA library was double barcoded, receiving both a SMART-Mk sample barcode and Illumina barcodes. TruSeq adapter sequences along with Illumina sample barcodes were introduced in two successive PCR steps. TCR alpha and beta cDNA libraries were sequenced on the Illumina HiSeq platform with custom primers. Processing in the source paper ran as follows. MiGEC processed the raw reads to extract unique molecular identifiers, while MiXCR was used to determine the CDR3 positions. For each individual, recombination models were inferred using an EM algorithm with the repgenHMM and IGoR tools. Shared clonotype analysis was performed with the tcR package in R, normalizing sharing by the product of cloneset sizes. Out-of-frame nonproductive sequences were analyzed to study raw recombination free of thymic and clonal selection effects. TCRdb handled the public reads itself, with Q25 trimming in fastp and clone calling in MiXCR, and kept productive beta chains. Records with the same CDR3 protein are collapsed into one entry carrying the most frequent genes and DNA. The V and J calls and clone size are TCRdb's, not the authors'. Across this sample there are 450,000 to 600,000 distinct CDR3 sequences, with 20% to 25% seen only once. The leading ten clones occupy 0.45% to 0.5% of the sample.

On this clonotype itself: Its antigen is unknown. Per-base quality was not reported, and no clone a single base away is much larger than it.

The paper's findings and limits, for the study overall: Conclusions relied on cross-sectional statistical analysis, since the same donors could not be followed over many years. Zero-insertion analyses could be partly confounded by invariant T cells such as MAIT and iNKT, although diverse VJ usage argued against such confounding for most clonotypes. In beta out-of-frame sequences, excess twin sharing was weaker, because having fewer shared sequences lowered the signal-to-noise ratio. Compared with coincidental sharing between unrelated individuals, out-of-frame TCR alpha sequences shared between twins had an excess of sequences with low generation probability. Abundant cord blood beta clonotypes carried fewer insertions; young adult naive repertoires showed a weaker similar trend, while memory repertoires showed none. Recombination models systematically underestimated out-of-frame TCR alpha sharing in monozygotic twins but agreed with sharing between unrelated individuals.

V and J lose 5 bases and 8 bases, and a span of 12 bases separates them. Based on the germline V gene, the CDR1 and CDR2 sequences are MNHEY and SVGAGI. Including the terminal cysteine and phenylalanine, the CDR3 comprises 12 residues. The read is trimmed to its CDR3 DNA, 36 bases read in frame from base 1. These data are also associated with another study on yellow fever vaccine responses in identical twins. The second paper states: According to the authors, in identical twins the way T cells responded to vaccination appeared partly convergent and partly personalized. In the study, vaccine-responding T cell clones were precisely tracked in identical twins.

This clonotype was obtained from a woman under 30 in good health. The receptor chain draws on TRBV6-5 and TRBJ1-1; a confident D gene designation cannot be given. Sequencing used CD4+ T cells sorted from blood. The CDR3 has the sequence CASSKPGAEAFF. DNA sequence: TGTGCCAGCAGTAAACCGGGAGCAGAAGCTTTCTTT.